Each of the 32 T cell receptor beta chains below was sequenced from the same sample in a study of technical replicates of blood from four donors. Profiling relied on immunoSEQ multiplex PCR, and the TCRdb table lists in-frame clones only, not all of them. This table has 70,000 to 95,000 clones, about 91% appearing once. The source material was T cells isolated from PBMCs. Receptors were obtained from a human donor in good health. Some clones in this sample may be carry-over from other donors' samples.

This chain connects TRBV28 to TRBJ2-3; 7 positions agree with TRBD1. Trimming at V came to 6 bases and at J to 6 bases, leaving 9 bases not matched to a gene. CDR1 is MDHEN and CDR2 is SYDVKM in the germline V gene. The CDR3 runs to 14 residues. The CDR3 sequence: CASRTDRSRDTQYF. The CDR3 DNA reads TGTGCCAGCAGAACGGACAGGTCTAGGGATACGCAGTATTTT.

The chain recombines TRBV4-1 with TRBJ1-4; D remains ambiguous. This CDR3 has 15 residues. Looked up from germline, CDR1 is MGHRA and CDR2 is YSYEKL. Trimming took off 1 base at V and 0 bases at J, with 6 bases between the two ends. CDR3 bases: TGCGCCAGCAGCCAAGTTCCGGCAACTAATGAAAAACTGTTTTTT. This codes for CASSQVPATNEKLFF.

The V and J genes are TRBV27 and TRBJ2-7, with TRBD2 matching over 7 bases. The V and J ends lost 7 bases and 1 base, in that order; junction bases with no gene match: 7. The CDR3 runs 14 residues. Germline assignment: CDR1 MNHEY and CDR2 SMNVEV (reference sequence). The CDR3 region is CASNKGGKSYEQYF. The CDR3 DNA is TGTGCCAGCAATAAGGGAGGGAAATCCTACGAGCAGTACTTC.

The chain is built from TRBV5-1 and TRBJ2-7; D is uncertain. Germline V gives CDR1 SGHRS, CDR2 YFSETQ. This CDR3 spans 14 amino acids. The germline V and J ends were trimmed by 3 bases and 2 bases, with 12 bases remaining between them. In nucleotides, the CDR3 is TGCGCCAGCAGCTCCTCGGAAACTACCTACGAGCAGTACTTC. This sequence encodes CASSSSETTYEQYF.

The chain joins TRBV11-2 to TRBJ1-2; possible D gene TRBD1, 5 bases. Germline V lookup: CDR1 SGHAT, CDR2 FQNNGV. This CDR3 is built from 15 residues. The V end lost 5 bases, the J end lost 4 bases, and 17 bases lay between the germline ends. The CDR3 loop is CASSPSQGWPYGYTF. The DNA for the CDR3 is TGTGCCAGCAGCCCCAGCCAGGGATGGCCCTATGGCTACACCTTC.

The V and J genes are TRBV7-2 and TRBJ2-2; D call uncertain. Germline assignment: CDR1 SGHTA and CDR2 FQGNSA. The CDR3 is 13 residues long. Trimming took 7 bases from V and 6 from J, leaving 12 bases between them. CDR3 bases: TGTGCCAGCACCAACGAGGCCGCCGGGGAGCTGTTTTTT. Translating it yields CASTNEAAGELFF.

V gene TRBV27 combines with J gene TRBJ1-1; TRBD1 is a possible D gene (5 bases). The CDR3 totals 17 residues. V lost 2 bases and J lost 5, with 21 bases in between. Per the germline V gene, CDR1 is MNHEY and CDR2 is SMNVEV (reference sequence). The CDR3: CASSLGEGAGFGTEAFF. In nucleotides, the CDR3 is TGTGCCAGCAGTTTAGGAGAAGGGGCTGGGTTTGGGACTGAAGCTTTCTTT.

The rearrangement links TRBV7-2 to TRBJ1-6, with D perhaps matching TRBD1 (5 bases). V gave up 5 bases and J gave up 4 bases, with 12 bases separating them. The length of the CDR3 is 15 residues. Germline CDR1 reads SGHTA; CDR2 reads FQGNSA. Written as DNA, the CDR3 is TGTGCCAGCAGCCCCGGCGACAGATATAATTCACCCCTCCACTTT. It translates to CASSPGDRYNSPLHF. Full variable domain (remainder filled in from reference TRBV7-2 and TRBJ1-6): GAGVSQSPSNKVTEKGKDVELRCDPISGHTALYWYRQSLGQGLEFLIYFQGNSAPDKSGLPSDRFSAERTGGSVSTLTIQRTQQEDSAVYLCASSPGDRYNSPLHFGNGTRLTVT.

The chain has TRBV4-3 and TRBJ2-3, with 7 bases matching TRBD2. V lost 4 bases, J lost 3 bases, and 7 bases stayed unmatched. Germline V lookup: CDR1 LGHNA, CDR2 YSLEER. CDR3 length: 15 amino acids. DNA for the CDR3: TGCGCCAGCAGCCCCCGGGACTACTCAACAGATACGCAGTATTTT. This codes for CASSPRDYSTDTQYF.

This clone is a singleton in its sample. The chain links TRBV5-1 to TRBJ2-7; 8 bases map to TRBD2. The CDR3 is 15 amino acids. With 0 bases clipped from V and 2 bases from J, the junction kept 4 bases outside the gene matches. Germline CDR1 SGHRS, CDR2 YFSETQ. The CDR3 sequence: CASSLGLALTYEQYF. The CDR3 coding sequence is TGCGCCAGCAGCTTGGGACTAGCGCTAACCTACGAGCAGTACTTC.

CDR3 loop: CAGRQGRNTEAFF. The DNA for the CDR3 is TGTGCCGGACGACAGGGTAGGAACACTGAAGCTTTCTTT. This sequence joins TRBV2 and TRBJ1-1; 7 bases fit TRBD1. CDR3 size: 13 residues. Germline assignment: CDR1 SNHLY and CDR2 FYNNEI. After removal of 11 bases from V and 1 base from J, the junction contained 7 bases not matched to a gene.

The genes are TRBV28 and TRBJ2-5; D might be TRBD2 (6 bases). Germline loops: CDR1 MDHEN, CDR2 SYDVKM. Trimming took off 3 bases at V and 2 bases at J, with 13 bases between the two ends. CDR3 size: 15 residues. DNA for the CDR3: TGTGCCAGCAGTTTCGGAGGGTTTCCACAAGAGACCCAGTACTTC. Translation: CASSFGGFPQETQYF. The full variable domain, with the rest looked up from reference TRBV28 and TRBJ2-5, is DVKVTQSSRYLVKRTGEKVFLECVQDMDHENMFWYRQDPGLGLRLIYFSYDVKMKEKGDIPEGYSVSREKKERFSLILESASTNQTSMYLCASSFGGFPQETQYFGPGTRLLVL.

This chain connects TRBV6-5 to TRBJ1-3, with a weak D call TRBD1 (5 bases). With 6 bases removed from V and 1 base from J, the gap between germline ends came to 13 bases. CDR1 and CDR2 from the germline V gene are MNHEY and SVGAGI. The CDR3 spans 15 residues. The CDR3 reads CASRTRTGSGNTIYF. In DNA form, the CDR3 reads TGTGCCAGCAGAACCCGTACAGGTTCTGGAAACACCATATATTTT.

This chain uses TRBV9 with TRBJ2-5; no reliable D call. There are 13 residues in the CDR3. Trimming stripped 0 bases from V and 3 bases from J, with 6 bases between. CDR1 and CDR2 (germline): SGDLS, YYNGEE. In nucleotides, the CDR3 is TGTGCCAGCAGCGTAGGCCCAGAAGAGACCCAGTACTTC. The encoded protein is CASSVGPEETQYF.

The chain employs TRBV7-9 and TRBJ2-1; the match to TRBD2 covers 7 bases. CDR3 length equals 16 residues. Unmatched junction bases numbered 8, after V lost 2 bases and J lost 4 bases. Germline values: CDR1 SEHNR, CDR2 FQNEAQ (reference sequence). This CDR3 reads CASSLLAGVGYNEQFF. CDR3 nucleotides: TGTGCCAGCAGCTTATTGGCGGGAGTAGGATACAATGAGCAGTTCTTC.

This clone has a single count. The chain is built from TRBV6-4 and TRBJ2-3; weak D call: TRBD2 (5 bases). Germline-derived CDR1 and CDR2 are MRHNA and SNTAGT. The length of the CDR3 is 16 residues. Trimming pared 5 bases from V and 5 bases from J, leaving 20 bases between. CDR3 in amino acids: CASSPNPTTPGDTQYF. CDR3 DNA sequence: TGTGCCAGCAGTCCCAACCCGACTACTCCCGGAGATACGCAGTATTTT.

The chain couples TRBV27 to TRBJ2-2; 7 bases line up with TRBD2. Per germline, CDR1 MNHEY and CDR2 SMNVEV (reference sequence). The CDR3 spans 14 residues. The V segment lost 6 bases and the J segment 6 bases; nucleotides outside the gene matches: 7. CDR3 DNA: TGTGCCAGCAGCGGACTAGGGGAGGCCGGGGAGCTGTTTTTT. Protein sequence: CASSGLGEAGELFF.

This sequence joins TRBV4-1 and TRBJ2-1, with TRBD2 matching 8 bases. V dropped 1 base and J dropped 9; count of bases not matched to a gene: 11. This CDR3 has 16 residues. CDR1 is MGHRA, CDR2 YSYEKL, per germline. In DNA, the CDR3 is TGCGCCAGCAGCCAAGGTCCGGGACTAGGCACAGGTGAGCAGTTCTTC. Its protein is CASSQGPGLGTGEQFF.

A single count supports this clone. V usage is TRBV7-2 and J usage is TRBJ1-5; no clear D gene. V was trimmed by 0 bases and J by 0 bases, leaving 6 bases between them. The CDR3 sequence is 15 residues long. Per the germline V gene, CDR1 is SGHTA and CDR2 is FQGNSA. The CDR3 protein is CASSLAGNSNQPQHF. CDR3 bases: TGTGCCAGCAGCTTAGCCGGGAATAGCAATCAGCCCCAGCATTTT.

The chain carries TRBV30 and TRBJ2-3; D unresolved. V was clipped by 1 base and J by 7 bases, with 18 bases between them. Germline CDR1 and CDR2: GTSNPN and SVGIG (reference sequence). This CDR3 spans 15 amino acids. CDR3 amino acids: CAWSEIGQTLYTQYF. The CDR3, as DNA: TGTGCCTGGAGTGAGATCGGCCAGACATTGTATACGCAGTATTTT.

The J gene is TRBJ2-4, the V gene TRBV29-1; TRBD1 agrees at 7 bases. CDR1 is SQVTM and CDR2 is ANQGSEA in the germline V gene. This CDR3 spans 15 amino acids. The J segment lost 1 base and the V segment lost 7 bases, leaving 10 bases of the junction unmatched. Here the CDR3 reads CSASDRDGAKNIQYF. The CDR3 DNA follows: TGCAGCGCATCAGACAGGGATGGGGCCAAAAACATTCAGTACTTC.

The chain is built from TRBV11-3 and TRBJ2-7; TRBD2 matches 8 bases. The V gene end was trimmed by 3 bases and the J gene end by 2 bases; junction bases not matched to a gene: 3. The CDR3 totals 14 residues. Germline V lookup: CDR1 SGHNT, CDR2 YENEEA. This chain's CDR3 is CASSFSRGAYEQYF. In nucleotides, the CDR3 is TGTGCCAGCAGCTTCTCGCGGGGGGCCTACGAGCAGTACTTC.

The CDR3 DNA follows: TGTGCCAGCAGCAAAGGGACAGGGAATTCCTATGGCTACACCTTC. It encodes CASSKGTGNSYGYTF. The gene calls are TRBV9 and TRBJ1-2; 9 positions match TRBD1. The V segment lost 4 bases and the J segment 4 bases; nucleotides outside the gene matches: 8. Germline loops: CDR1 SGDLS, CDR2 YYNGEE. The CDR3 has 15 amino acids.

The chain employs TRBV30 and TRBJ1-2; D possibly corresponds to TRBD1 (5 bases). Trimming removed 2 bases from V and 2 bases from J, with 6 bases in between. This CDR3 is 12 amino acids long. Germline V gene lookup returns CDR1 GTSNPN and CDR2 SVGIG (reference sequence). The chain's CDR3 is CAWSSGNYGYTF. DNA for the CDR3: TGTGCCTGGAGTTCAGGGAACTATGGCTACACCTTC.

This rearrangement joins TRBV18 to TRBJ2-3; the match to TRBD2 covers 15 bases. The CDR3 has 19 amino acids. V was clipped by 3 bases and J by 1 base; unmatched bases: 8. Germline CDR1 KGHSH, CDR2 LQKENI. CDR3 DNA sequence: TGTGCCAGCTCACCTCCTGGACTAGCGGGAGGGGGGGGCACAGATACGCAGTATTTT. This encodes CASSPPGLAGGGGTDTQYF.

The rearrangement uses TRBV25-1 and TRBJ1-1; D may be TRBD1 (5 bases). Germline V gene data show CDR1 as MGHDK and CDR2 as SYGVNS. The CDR3 sequence is 15 residues long. V was cut by 3 bases and J by 1 base, with 12 bases left in between. The CDR3 protein is CASSESGTANTEAFF. CDR3 nucleotides: TGTGCCAGCAGTGAGAGCGGGACGGCGAACACTGAAGCTTTCTTT. The entire variable domain, with the rest obtained from reference TRBV25-1 and TRBJ1-1, is as follows: EADIYQTPRYLVIGTGKKITLECSQTMGHDKMYWYQQDPGMELHLIHYSYGVNSTEKGDLSSESTVSRIRTEHFPLTLESARPSHTSQYLCASSESGTANTEAFFGQGTRLTVV.

This chain uses TRBV13 with TRBJ2-7; D gene uncertain. CDR1 and CDR2 from the germline V gene are PRHDT and FYEKMQ (reference sequence). The CDR3 consists of 13 residues. V shed 10 bases and J shed 4 bases, with 17 bases lying between them. Written as DNA, the CDR3 is TGTGCCACCACGATCGGCTCGCGGTACGAGCAGTACTTC. It yields the protein CATTIGSRYEQYF.

This clone has just one count. The chain combines TRBV13 with TRBJ2-7; weak D call: TRBD2 (5 bases). This CDR3 region has 15 residues. Germline values: CDR1 PRHDT, CDR2 FYEKMQ (reference sequence). V lost 5 bases to trimming and J lost 1 base, with 15 bases between them. CDR3 loop: CASSLPYAGSYEQYF. The CDR3 nucleotides read TGTGCCAGCAGCCTACCTTACGCGGGTTCCTACGAGCAGTACTTC.

The chain carries TRBV19 and TRBJ2-1; D call uncertain. CDR1 and CDR2 (germline): LNHDA, SQIVND (reference sequence). V dropped 3 bases and J dropped 0 bases, with 9 bases sitting between them. This CDR3 has 15 residues. CDR3 DNA: TGTGCCAGTAGTATTTATGAGAGCTCCTACAATGAGCAGTTCTTC. It translates to CASSIYESSYNEQFF.

The chain is built from TRBV4-1 and TRBJ2-1; weak D call: TRBD2 (5 bases). CDR1 is MGHRA and CDR2 is YSYEKL in the germline V gene. This CDR3 contains 13 residues. Trimming left V 4 bases short and J 13 bases short, with 17 bases between. The CDR3 here is CASSLRLGRGQFF. The CDR3 DNA reads TGCGCCAGCAGCCTTCGCCTGGGGAGAGGACAGTTCTTC.

This chain joins TRBV14 and TRBJ2-7, with 8 positions matching TRBD1. The CDR3 runs 14 residues. The germline CDR1 and CDR2 sequences are SGHDN and FVKESK. Trimming cost V 3 bases and J 3 bases; bases outside gene matches: 4. CDR3 bases: TGTGCCAGCAGCCAGTGGGACAGGAGCTACGAGCAGTACTTC. It specifies CASSQWDRSYEQYF.

The chain combines TRBV6-5 with TRBJ2-7, with 10 bases that match TRBD1. The CDR3 is made up of 14 amino acids. The V gene end was trimmed by 5 bases and the J gene end by 1 base; junction bases not matched to a gene: 2. Germline loops: CDR1 MNHEY, CDR2 SVGAGI. The CDR3 region has the DNA TGTGCCAGCAGTCCGGGACAGGGGTCCTACGAGCAGTACTTC. It is translated as CASSPGQGSYEQYF.